Shown below are 25 T cell receptor beta chains from a single sample sequenced in a study of cytomegalovirus exposure and HLA in healthy donors. PCR amplification relied on 60 Vbeta primers (plus 13 Jbeta primers). Method: immunoSEQ multiplex PCR; TCRdb's copy keeps in-frame clones and lacks some. The repertoire holds about 160,000 clones, with roughly 80% as singletons. The sequencing sample was made of PBMCs. The receptors here all came from a male donor in good health and CMV-seropositive.

The V gene is TRBV5-6, the J gene TRBJ2-3; D is unclear. Trimming cost V 1 base and J 8 bases, with 8 bases left between them. Germline lookup yields CDR1 SGHDT and CDR2 YYEEEE. The CDR3 loop spans 12 amino acids. Written as DNA, the CDR3 is TGTGCCAGCAGCTTGTCTCTCCGTACGCAGTATTTT. Its protein product is CASSLSLRTQYF.

J is TRBJ2-1 and V is TRBV5-1, with D possibly TRBD1 on 5 matching bases. The V gene lost 1 base and the J gene lost 3 bases, with 11 bases spanning the gap. Germline CDR1 SGHRS, CDR2 YFSETQ. CDR3 size: 15 residues. CDR3 sequence reads: CASSLQTAFYNEQFF. The CDR3 DNA reads TGCGCCAGCAGCTTGCAGACAGCCTTCTACAATGAGCAGTTCTTC.

The chain is built from TRBV30 and TRBJ2-3; possible D gene TRBD1, 5 bases. Trimming removed 1 base at V and 3 bases at J, with 14 bases between. Germline values: CDR1 GTSNPN, CDR2 SVGIG (reference sequence). This CDR3 is 15 amino acids long. CDR3 in DNA: TGTGCCTGGAGTGCGATCCCAGGGAAAACAGATACGCAGTATTTT. Translated, it gives CAWSAIPGKTDTQYF.

The chain is built from TRBV11-3 and TRBJ2-1; D may be TRBD1 (6 bases). V lost 0 bases and J 7 bases, leaving 13 bases between the germline ends. This CDR3 spans 15 amino acids. Germline V CDR1 and CDR2: SGHNT, YENEEA. The CDR3 reads CASSLDHNRGNEQFF. In DNA, the CDR3 is TGTGCCAGCAGCTTAGATCACAATAGGGGGAATGAGCAGTTCTTC.

The gene calls are TRBV28 and TRBJ1-4; 7 nucleotides agree with TRBD1. The V gene's germline CDR1 is MDHEN and CDR2 SYDVKM. The CDR3 covers 16 residues. V gave up 5 bases and J gave up 5 bases; unmatched junction bases: 11. CDR3 coding DNA: TGTGCCAGCAGTCCCCTCTTCGGCAGGGGGAATGAAAAACTGTTTTTT. It encodes CASSPLFGRGNEKLFF.

The chain recombines TRBV7-9 with TRBJ1-1, with a possible D match to TRBD1 (5 bases). The V gene's germline CDR1 is SEHNR and CDR2 FQNEAQ (reference sequence). The CDR3 extends over 12 amino acids. V was shortened by 5 bases and J by 6 bases, with 10 bases between the two germline ends. The CDR3 reads CASSRSRAEAFF. CDR3 in DNA: TGTGCCAGCAGCCGCTCCAGGGCTGAAGCTTTCTTT.

This rearrangement joins TRBV28 to TRBJ2-1; 11 nucleotides line up with TRBD1. CDR1 is MDHEN and CDR2 is SYDVKM in the germline V gene. This CDR3 has 16 residues. J lost 7 bases, V lost 5 bases, and 10 bases had no gene match. The CDR3 protein is CASSGRPGQGVNEQFF. CDR3 DNA sequence: TGTGCCAGCAGTGGGAGACCGGGACAGGGGGTAAATGAGCAGTTCTTC.

The rearrangement joins TRBV6-5 to TRBJ1-1; no clear D. Per the germline V gene, CDR1 is MNHEY and CDR2 is SVGAGI. The V gene lost 6 bases and the J gene lost 4 bases, with 15 bases spanning the gap. There are 14 residues in the CDR3. This CDR3 reads CASRKKAAATEAFF. The CDR3 coding sequence is TGTGCCAGCAGGAAAAAGGCGGCTGCCACTGAAGCTTTCTTT.

This sequence joins TRBV6-5 and TRBJ2-7; D ambiguous. CDR3 length: 12 amino acids. Trimming took off 6 bases at V and 1 base at J, with 7 bases between the two ends. Germline V gene data show CDR1 as MNHEY and CDR2 as SVGAGI. CDR3 DNA sequence: TGTGCCAGCAGGACATCTTCCTACGAGCAGTACTTC. Amino acid sequence: CASRTSSYEQYF.

The V gene is TRBV27, the J gene TRBJ1-1, with D perhaps TRBD1 (5 bases). This CDR3 region has 12 residues. The V gene's germline CDR1 is MNHEY and CDR2 SMNVEV (reference sequence). The germline V and J ends were trimmed by 1 base and 6 bases, with 6 bases remaining between them. The CDR3 protein is CASSLWGAEAFF. The DNA of the CDR3 is TGTGCCAGCAGTTTATGGGGGGCTGAAGCTTTCTTT.

Only one count was recorded for this clone. The V gene is TRBV5-1, the J gene TRBJ2-3, with a weak D call TRBD2 (6 bases). The V end was cut by 6 bases, the J end by 4 bases, with 24 bases between. The CDR3 extends over 17 amino acids. The germline V gene has CDR1 SGHRS and CDR2 YFSETQ. The CDR3 here is CASTPGTQGLPADTQYF. CDR3 in DNA: TGCGCCAGCACCCCAGGGACTCAGGGACTCCCCGCAGATACGCAGTATTTT. Looking up the rest from reference TRBV5-1 and TRBJ2-3 gives the full variable domain: KAGVTQTPRYLIKTRGQQVTLSCSPISGHRSVSWYQQTPGQGLQFLFEYFSETQRNKGNFPGRFSGRQFSNSRSEMNVSTLELGDSALYLCASTPGTQGLPADTQYFGPGTRLTVL.

This clone was counted once. Germline and junction disagree at one end, which may indicate a read error. The chain is built from TRBV30 and TRBJ2-4; no firm D call. The CDR3 runs to 14 residues. Germline V gives CDR1 GTSNPN, CDR2 SVGIG (reference sequence). Here the CDR3 reads CAWSAQALQNSQYF. CDR3 DNA: TGTGCCTGGAGTGCCCAGGCACTTCAAAACAGTCAGTACTTC.

This clone appeared a few times. This chain connects TRBV19 to TRBJ1-5; D is ambiguous. Germline assignment: CDR1 LNHDA and CDR2 SQIVND (reference sequence). V lost 5 bases and J 2 bases, leaving 16 bases between the germline ends. The CDR3 is 16 residues long. DNA for the CDR3: TGTGCCAGTAGTGCGGGAGCCTCGGTCGGCAATCAGCCCCAGCATTTT. It specifies CASSAGASVGNQPQHF.

V usage is TRBV18 and J usage is TRBJ1-1; 9 bases match TRBD1. This CDR3 has 15 residues. Unmatched junction bases numbered 4, after V lost 4 bases and J lost 1 base. The germline gives CDR1 KGHSH, CDR2 LQKENI. CDR3 coding DNA: TGTGCCAGCTCACTCCAGACAGGGGGGAACACTGAAGCTTTCTTT. Translated, it gives CASSLQTGGNTEAFF.

CDR3 region: CASSLSFATGQTGELFF. CDR3 in DNA: TGTGCCAGCAGCCTCTCCTTCGCGACAGGGCAAACCGGGGAGCTGTTTTTT. The chain combines TRBV7-2 with TRBJ2-2, with 7 bases that match TRBD1. Germline CDR1 is SGHTA and CDR2 is FQGNSA. Trimming removed 5 bases from V and 5 bases from J; junction bases left unmatched: 14. CDR3 length: 17 amino acids. Supplemented by reference TRBV7-2 and TRBJ2-2, the full variable domain reads GAGVSQSPSNKVTEKGKDVELRCDPISGHTALYWYRQSLGQGLEFLIYFQGNSAPDKSGLPSDRFSAERTGGSVSTLTIQRTQQEDSAVYLCASSLSFATGQTGELFFGEGSRLTVL.

The chain recombines TRBV29-1 with TRBJ1-4; possible D gene TRBD1, 5 bases. The germline V and J ends were trimmed by 5 bases and 4 bases, with 8 bases remaining between them. CDR1 and CDR2 (germline): SQVTM, ANQGSEA. This CDR3 has 12 residues. The CDR3 region has the DNA TGCAGCGTTTCAGGGTATAATGAAAAACTGTTTTTT. This encodes CSVSGYNEKLFF.

The rearrangement links TRBV7-9 to TRBJ1-4; D not resolved. CDR1 and CDR2 from the germline V gene are SEHNR and FQNEAQ (reference sequence). V dropped 6 bases and J dropped 6 bases, with 11 bases sitting between them. CDR3 length equals 13 residues. The CDR3 DNA reads TGTGCCAGCAGTTCCGTGGGCTATGAAAAACTGTTTTTT. Protein product: CASSSVGYEKLFF.

The chain joins TRBV6-6 to TRBJ2-2; 9 bases align to TRBD1. V shed 7 bases and J 5 bases; nucleotides not matched to a gene: 11. In germline, CDR1 is MNHNY, CDR2 SVGAGI (reference sequence). The CDR3 covers 16 residues. The CDR3: CASKKEDRGYTGELFF. The CDR3 nucleotides read TGTGCCAGCAAAAAGGAGGACAGGGGTTATACCGGGGAGCTGTTTTTT.

The rearrangement uses TRBV27 and TRBJ1-6; 7 positions agree with TRBD1. V lost 2 bases, J lost 5 bases, and 0 bases stayed unmatched. The CDR3 spans 14 residues. Germline lookup yields CDR1 MNHEY and CDR2 SMNVEV (reference sequence). The CDR3 DNA sequence: TGTGCCAGCAGTTTACAGGGGGATAATTCACCCCTCCACTTT. Translation gives CASSLQGDNSPLHF.

This clone was counted once. V usage is TRBV11-2 and J usage is TRBJ2-7, with 8 bases lining up with TRBD2. This CDR3 has 16 amino acids. V was pared by 5 bases and J by 4 bases, with 13 bases of the junction left unmatched. In germline, CDR1 is SGHAT, CDR2 FQNNGV. The CDR3 sequence is CASSPLSGSFHYEQYF. For the CDR3, the DNA is TGTGCCAGCAGCCCGCTGAGCGGGAGTTTCCATTACGAGCAGTACTTC. Variable domain in full (rest from reference TRBV11-2 and TRBJ2-7): EAGVAQSPRYKIIEKRQSVAFWCNPISGHATLYWYQQILGQGPKLLIQFQNNGVVDDSQLPKDRFSAERLKGVDSTLKIQPAKLEDSAVYLCASSPLSGSFHYEQYFGPGTRLTVT.

The gene calls are TRBV29-1 and TRBJ2-1, with 7 bases matching TRBD1. The CDR3 totals 12 residues. V was pared by 6 bases and J by 7 bases, with 6 bases of the junction left unmatched. CDR1 is SQVTM, CDR2 ANQGSEA, per germline. CDR3 DNA: TGCAGCGTGGAGGACAGGCTGAATGAGCAGTTCTTC. Its translation: CSVEDRLNEQFF.

This chain joins TRBV5-1 and TRBJ1-1, with D perhaps matching TRBD1 (5 bases). CDR1 and CDR2 from the germline V gene are SGHRS and YFSETQ. The CDR3 extends over 16 amino acids. V shed 4 bases and J shed 1 base, with 17 bases lying between them. CDR3 nucleotide sequence: TGCGCCAGCAGCAGCGGGGCCGGGGGTGCGAACACTGAAGCTTTCTTT. Translating gives CASSSGAGGANTEAFF.

This chain uses TRBV7-9 with TRBJ1-1; D gene uncertain. The V gene's germline CDR1 is SEHNR and CDR2 FQNEAQ (reference sequence). Trimming stripped 7 bases from V and 3 bases from J, with 12 bases between. The CDR3 loop spans 13 amino acids. The CDR3 DNA follows: TGTGCCAGCAACATGATTATTGACACTGAAGCTTTCTTT. Protein product: CASNMIIDTEAFF.

This clone has just one count. CDR3 in DNA: TGTGCCACCAAAAGGGAACAGGGTCACACTGAAGCTTTCTTT. Protein product: CATKREQGHTEAFF. The chain carries TRBV18 and TRBJ1-1; a weak D match, TRBD1 (6 bases). V was pared by 10 bases and J by 3 bases, with 18 bases between. The CDR3 length is 14 residues. Germline CDR1 reads KGHSH; CDR2 reads LQKENI.

The chain is built from TRBV11-2 and TRBJ1-1; 8 positions agree with TRBD1. Per germline, CDR1 SGHAT and CDR2 FQNNGV. After removal of 10 bases from V and 4 bases from J, the junction contained 8 bases not matched to a gene. The CDR3 sequence is 13 residues long. The CDR3, as DNA: TGTGCCACACGGACAGGGTTAATCACTGAAGCTTTCTTT. Protein product: CATRTGLITEAFF.